This T cell receptor beta chain derives from a study of post-analysis software for immune sequencing data. As for the study in general: Disease trajectories encompassed relapsing-remitting, secondary progressive and progressive-relapsing multiple sclerosis.

Germline V gives CDR1 SGHTA, CDR2 FQGNSA. The CDR3 has 15 amino acids. This clonotype has only one observation. The antigen is not known. General observations from the study: The five TRBV segments detected at higher frequency in patients than in controls included TRBV5-6, TRBV5-1 and TRBV20-1.

TCR beta cDNA libraries included unique molecular identifiers. T cells numbering 1 to 10 million gave rise to roughly 0.5 million cDNA molecules. TCRdb fed the PCR reads into MiXCR, producing one record per CDR3 protein. The sample shows hundreds of thousands of distinct CDR3 sequences, 44% of them seen only once. The clonotype originates from a girl under 18 with multiple sclerosis. Sequenced sample: blood. The chain joins TRBV7-2 to TRBJ2-5; TRBD1 matches at 7 bases. The J call may be incorrect, as the DNA end agrees better with TRBJ2-7. CDR3 DNA: TGTGCCAGCAGCCTTACCGAGACAGGGTATGGCGAGCAGTACTTC. Its protein is CASSLTETGYGEQYF.